In this sample, the clone carrying this T cell receptor (beta chain) turned up once. The data derive from a study of blood T cell repertoires in COVID-19. Study background: Specimens from acute and convalescent COVID-19 originated in the United States, Italy and Spain. PBMCs, B-cell-depleted T cells, or T cells were the source of the cDNA or gDNA that made up the material.

Original processing methods: The authors estimated nucleated cell counts from reference gene primer amplification. Libraries were prepared by immunoSEQ multiplex PCR; TCRdb keeps only in-frame clonotypes and omits some of them. V, J and clone size are those of that table, while D and trimming were read from the DNA. The sample comprises approximately 14,000 clones, approximately 84% of which are singletons, and about 8.9% rests with the top ten. This CDR3 has 15 residues. CDR1 SGHNT and CDR2 YYREEE come from the germline V gene (reference sequence). J was trimmed by 1 base and V by 4 bases; bases with no gene match: 4.

Input material: peripheral blood. The V call is TRBV5-4, the J call TRBJ1-4; 7 bases match TRBD1. This TCR was recovered from a human donor in a cohort sampled during active COVID-19. CDR3 sequence reads: CASSVRTGTNEKLFF. DNA for the CDR3: TGTGCCAGCAGCGTGAGGACAGGAACTAATGAAAAACTGTTTTTT.